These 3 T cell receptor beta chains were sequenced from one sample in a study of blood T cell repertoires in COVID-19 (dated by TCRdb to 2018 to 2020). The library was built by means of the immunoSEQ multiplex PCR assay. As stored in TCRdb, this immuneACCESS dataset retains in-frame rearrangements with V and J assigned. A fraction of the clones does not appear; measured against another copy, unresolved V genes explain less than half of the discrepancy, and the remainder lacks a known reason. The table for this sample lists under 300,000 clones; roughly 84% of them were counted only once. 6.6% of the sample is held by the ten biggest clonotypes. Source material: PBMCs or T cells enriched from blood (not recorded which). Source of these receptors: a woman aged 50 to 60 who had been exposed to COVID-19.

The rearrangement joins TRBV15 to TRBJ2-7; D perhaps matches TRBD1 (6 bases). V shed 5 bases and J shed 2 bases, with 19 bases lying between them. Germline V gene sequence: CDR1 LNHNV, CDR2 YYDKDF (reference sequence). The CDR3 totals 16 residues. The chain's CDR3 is CATSLSPGTFAYEQYF. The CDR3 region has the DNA TGTGCCACCAGCTTAAGTCCCGGGACATTCGCCTACGAGCAGTACTTC.

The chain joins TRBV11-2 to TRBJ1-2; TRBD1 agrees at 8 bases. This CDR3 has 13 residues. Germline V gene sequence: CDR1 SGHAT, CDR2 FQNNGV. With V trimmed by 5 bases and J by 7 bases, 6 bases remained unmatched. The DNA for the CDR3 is TGTGCCAGCAGCCCCAGGGGGCGAGGTGGCTACACCTTC. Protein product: CASSPRGRGGYTF. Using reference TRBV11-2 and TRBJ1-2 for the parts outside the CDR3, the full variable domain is EAGVAQSPRYKIIEKRQSVAFWCNPISGHATLYWYQQILGQGPKLLIQFQNNGVVDDSQLPKDRFSAERLKGVDSTLKIQPAKLEDSAVYLCASSPRGRGGYTFGSGTRLTVV.

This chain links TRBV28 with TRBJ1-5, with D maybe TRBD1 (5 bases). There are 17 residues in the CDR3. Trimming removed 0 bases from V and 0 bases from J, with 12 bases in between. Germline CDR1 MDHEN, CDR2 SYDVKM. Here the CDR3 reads CASSLWNWGDSNQPQHF. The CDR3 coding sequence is TGTGCCAGCAGTTTATGGAACTGGGGGGATAGCAATCAGCCCCAGCATTTT. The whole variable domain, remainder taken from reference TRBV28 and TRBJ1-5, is DVKVTQSSRYLVKRTGEKVFLECVQDMDHENMFWYRQDPGLGLRLIYFSYDVKMKEKGDIPEGYSVSREKKERFSLILESASTNQTSMYLCASSLWNWGDSNQPQHFGDGTRLSIL.